This T cell receptor beta chain came from a study of blood T cell repertoires in COVID-19 (dated by TCRdb to 2020 to 2021). Regarding the research as a whole: Samples from collaborators originated in the United States, Italy and Spain and spanned both the acute and convalescent phases of COVID-19. The prospective study material was composed of cDNA or gDNA derived from T cells, B-cell-depleted T cells, or PBMCs. The dataset comprised deeply sampled blood TCRbeta repertoires from subjects exposed to, actively infected with, or recovered from COVID-19. A freely available public database, intended as a resource for researchers studying the immune response to SARS-CoV-2, is where the repertoires were released. The samples were drawn from two sources: the first 160 participants of the ongoing ImmuneRACE study, and some 1,300 subjects contributed by 6 global collaborators. Sample metadata almost always included a de-identified subject ID, COVID-19 status, age in years and sex. HLA class I and class II types, where available, came from metadata supplied by the sample provider rather than from assay-based typing.

Including the terminal cysteine and phenylalanine, the CDR3 comprises 15 residues. Here the CDR3 DNA is all that survives: 45 bases in frame from base 1. Between the V and J ends, shortened by 1 base and 4 bases respectively, the junction contains 14 bases. Reading the germline V gene gives CDR1 KGHSH and CDR2 LQKENI. About this clone: Its antigen target is currently unknown. Base-call qualities are not available, and no considerably larger clone is one nucleotide away.

One collaborating source in Seattle enrolled patients during active infection and followed them longitudinally through the course of disease. The collaborating institutions used their own protocols to collect whole blood in K2EDTA tubes. For TCRbeta analysis, collaborators shipped samples as frozen whole blood, isolated PBMCs, or DNA extracted from either of those sample types. TCRbeta CDR3 regions were amplified from genomic DNA using the immunoSEQ Assay, a bias-controlled multiplex PCR. The published analysis was carried out like this. Within the assay, amplification of reference gene primers was used to estimate how many nucleated cells each sample contained. To quantify the absolute abundance of each unique TCRbeta CDR3 rearrangement, sequence reads were collapsed and filtered. For each sample, productive Simpson clonality was calculated as the square root of Simpson's diversity index over productive rearrangements. Sourced from immuneACCESS, this table was stored by TCRdb with only in-frame sequences that have V and J called. A share of the clones is absent; for the studies checked, an unresolved V gene accounts for under half, and the remainder has no known explanation. V, J and clone size reflect that table, while D and trimming were determined from the DNA. The sample yields about 310,000 clones; about 90% were counted once. Around 0.93% of the sample is held by the ten biggest clonotypes.

Overall study outcomes, separate from this receptor: How much clinical and demographic metadata was included differed by source and by participant, and the metadata was provided uncurated.

Sequenced: peripheral blood. This TCR derives from a woman aged 40 to 50 with COVID-19, enrolled during active disease. The sequence links TRBV18 to TRBJ2-7; the D gene is perhaps TRBD1, on 5 matching bases. The CDR3 protein: CASSPRGADGYEQYF. The sequence in DNA is TGTGCCAGCTCACCACGTGGGGCCGACGGATACGAGCAGTACTTC.